The T cell receptor (beta chain) under discussion was sequenced for a study of cytomegalovirus exposure and HLA in healthy donors (dated by TCRdb to the late 2010s). Turning to the overall study: According to a later analysis, the 120 or so validation repertoires were produced on the same platform as the roughly 600 repertoires of the first cohort. The study combined high-throughput TCR immunosequencing, statistical association of individual TCRs with disease status, and machine learning to predict cytomegalovirus infection status. The study was designed to test whether signatures of past pathogen exposure could be identified by cataloging public T cell receptors. In addition to the first cohort of roughly 670 subjects, a separate validation cohort of about 120 different subjects was used. Results the study describes overall, beyond this receptor: Across donors, most TCR sequences were observed very rarely, whereas some public TCRs were present in many individuals. The study gave a list of 150 to 200 TCR beta chains associated with cytomegalovirus. A later analysis lacked HLA typing for the validation cohort, so it scored co-occurrence in that cohort across all 120 or so repertoires. In vitro tests confirmed that a few of the cytomegalovirus-associated TCR beta chains recognize cytomegalovirus antigens. The authors suggested that the approach could potentially be extended to other disease states and immunological phenotypes. The classifier was reported to diagnose cytomegalovirus status with high specificity and sensitivity in both the original and validation cohorts. Subsequent analysis determined that TCRs grouped into clusters in the first cohort also showed a tendency toward co-occurrence across the 120 or so validation repertoires, and about 94% of cluster scores exceeded 0.

V ends up 5 bases short and J 4 bases short, with an unmatched junction base count of 7. The CDR3, cysteine through phenylalanine, is 15 amino acids long. Only the CDR3 DNA stays, 45 bases, in frame from base 1. Taken from the germline V gene (reference sequence), the CDR1 and CDR2 loops are SEHNR and FQNEAQ. This clone is regarded as medium-sized (0.01 to 0.1%). What this receptor recognizes is not known. The record has no base qualities; no much larger clone is one base away. The library was obtained by the immunoSEQ multiplex PCR assay. Per the authors' processing: A statistical classification framework was built for diagnosing cytomegalovirus status from the catalog of TCR beta chain sequences. Not all clones reach the TCRdb copy of this immuneACCESS table, which keeps in-frame sequences only. Checked studies attribute under half of the gap to unresolved V genes and leave the rest unexplained. For V, J and clone size, that table is used; D and trimming come from the DNA. Within this sample are around 130,000 clones, with roughly 84% of them counted one time only. About 2% of the sample is in the top ten clones.

Donors formed part of the validation cohort, which comprised 120 subjects and was distinct from the first cohort of 670 or so subjects. The V and J segments used are TRBV7-9 and TRBJ1-4; 7 nucleotides in the junction match TRBD1. Sample: PBMCs. The sequence derives from a woman between 25 and 40 years old in good health and CMV-seronegative. The nucleotides are TGTGCCAGCAGCCTCCAGACAGGGAGTAATGAAAAACTGTTTTTT. It translates as CASSLQTGSNEKLFF.